This T cell receptor beta chain was retrieved from a study of T cells in Graves' hyperthyroidism and ophthalmopathy. Study-wide results and limits: Most clonotypes expanded in the thyroid (above 0.001) were also present in blood.

Regions amplified from RNA transcripts were the TCR beta CDR3 regions. Using the HTBI primer set, a first-round RT-PCR was run on the TCR CDR3. MiXCR, run by TCRdb on the multiplex PCR reads, gives a single entry per CDR3 protein. The table lists roughly 250,000 distinct CDR3 sequences, just over 14% of them singletons. The V and J ends lost 6 bases and 5 bases, in that order; junction bases with no gene match: 7. This CDR3 is 14 amino acids long. At least ten counts were recorded for this clonotype. The antigen is not known. The TCR comes from a middle-aged woman with Graves' hyperthyroidism that later progressed to Graves' ophthalmopathy. Sample: blood. The chain links TRBV12-3 or TRBV12-4 to TRBJ1-5; TRBD1 aligns across 7 bases. The CDR3 region is CASRRDSQYQPQHF. The CDR3 DNA follows: TGTGCCAGCAGACGGGACAGTCAATATCAGCCCCAGCATTTT.